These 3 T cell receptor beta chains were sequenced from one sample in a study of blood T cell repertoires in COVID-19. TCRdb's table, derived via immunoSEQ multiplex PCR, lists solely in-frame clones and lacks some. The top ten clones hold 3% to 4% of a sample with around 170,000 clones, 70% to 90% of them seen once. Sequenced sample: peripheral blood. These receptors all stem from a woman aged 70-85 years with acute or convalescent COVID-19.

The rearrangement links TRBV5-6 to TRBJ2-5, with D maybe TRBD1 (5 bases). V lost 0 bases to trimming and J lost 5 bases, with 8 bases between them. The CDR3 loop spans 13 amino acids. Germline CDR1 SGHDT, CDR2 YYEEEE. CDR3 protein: CASSLGGPETQYF. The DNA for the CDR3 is TGTGCCAGCAGCTTGGGGGGCCCGGAGACCCAGTACTTC.

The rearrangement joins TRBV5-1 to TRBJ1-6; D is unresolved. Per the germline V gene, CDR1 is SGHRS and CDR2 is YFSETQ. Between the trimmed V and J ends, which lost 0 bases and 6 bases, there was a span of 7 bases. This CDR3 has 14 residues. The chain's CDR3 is CASSLDGVNSPLHF. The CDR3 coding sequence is TGCGCCAGCAGCTTGGACGGGGTTAATTCACCCCTCCACTTT.

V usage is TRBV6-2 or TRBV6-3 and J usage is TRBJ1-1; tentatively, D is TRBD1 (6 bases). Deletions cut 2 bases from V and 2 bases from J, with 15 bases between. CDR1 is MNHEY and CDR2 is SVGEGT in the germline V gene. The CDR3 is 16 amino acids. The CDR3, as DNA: TGTGCCAGCAGTTACCAGGGGTTCGGAGCCAACACTGAAGCTTTCTTT. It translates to CASSYQGFGANTEAFF.